The 10 T cell receptor beta chains below were found in one sample sequenced in a study of blood T cell repertoires in COVID-19. Sequencing used immunoSEQ multiplex PCR; TCRdb keeps in-frame clones, though not all of them. This sample has roughly 100,000 clones, with 84% found just once. Sample: peripheral blood. The receptors stem from a human donor in a cohort sampled during active or convalescent COVID-19.

A single count supports this clone. The CDR3 region has the DNA TGTGCCAGCAGCTTAGAGGAGACAGTAAAGAACACCGGGGAGCTGTTTTTT. Its protein is CASSLEETVKNTGELFF. This chain links TRBV11-3 with TRBJ2-2, with D perhaps TRBD1 (5 bases). V was pared by 0 bases and J by 1 base, with 12 bases between. CDR3 length equals 17 residues. CDR1 is SGHNT and CDR2 is YENEEA in the germline V gene.

The V and J genes are TRBV14 and TRBJ1-3; no clear D. Per the germline V gene, CDR1 is SGHDN and CDR2 is FVKESK. There are 14 residues in the CDR3. The V end was cut by 1 base, the J end by 2 bases, with 6 bases between. CDR3 protein: CASSQARTGNTIYF. The DNA for the CDR3 is TGTGCCAGCAGCCAAGCTAGGACTGGAAACACCATATATTTT.

The rearrangement uses TRBV5-4 and TRBJ1-1; TRBD1 matches at 9 bases. V dropped 4 bases and J dropped 2; count of bases not matched to a gene: 9. This CDR3 is built from 16 residues. Germline V gene lookup returns CDR1 SGHNT and CDR2 YYREEE (reference sequence). The CDR3 protein is CASSPGQGRFNTEAFF. Written as DNA, the CDR3 is TGTGCCAGCAGCCCTGGACAGGGGCGTTTTAACACTGAAGCTTTCTTT.

The V call is TRBV6-5, the J call TRBJ1-1; 7 nucleotides agree with TRBD1. Germline V lookup: CDR1 MNHEY, CDR2 SVGAGI. CDR3 length equals 15 residues. The V segment lost 5 bases and the J segment 1 base; nucleotides outside the gene matches: 7. DNA of the CDR3: TGTGCCAGCAGTAATGACAGGGCCCCGAACACTGAAGCTTTCTTT. Residues: CASSNDRAPNTEAFF.

The chain carries TRBV19 and TRBJ1-6, with TRBD1 as a possible D gene (5 bases). Germline V gene sequence: CDR1 LNHDA, CDR2 SQIVND (reference sequence). V was clipped by 3 bases and J by 9 bases, with 12 bases between them. The CDR3 extends over 14 amino acids. CDR3: CASSIGQGGSPLHF. DNA for the CDR3: TGTGCCAGTAGTATCGGGCAGGGAGGTTCACCCCTCCACTTT.

This clone is labeled medium-sized. The chain has TRBV6-1 and TRBJ1-5; maybe TRBD1 (6 bases). There are 16 residues in the CDR3. Germline loops: CDR1 MNHNS, CDR2 SASEGT. V shed 0 bases and J shed 4 bases, with 13 bases lying between them. The CDR3 sequence: CASSEAEGTNNQPQHF. The CDR3 nucleotides are TGTGCCAGCAGTGAAGCAGAGGGGACAAATAATCAGCCCCAGCATTTT.

The rearrangement links TRBV12-1 to TRBJ2-2; no check of the table's D call, TRBD1, against the DNA was made. TRBV12-1 is given as a pseudogene. This CDR3 contains 16 residues. The CDR3 protein is CASSHPRTTNTGELFF. The CDR3 coding sequence is TGTGCCAGCAGTCACCCGCGGACAACGAACACCGGGGAGCTGTTTTTT.

The V and J genes are TRBV5-1 and TRBJ2-3, with TRBD2 identical over 9 bases. V dropped 0 bases and J dropped 0; count of bases not matched to a gene: 2. CDR1 and CDR2 from the germline V gene are SGHRS and YFSETQ. This CDR3 comprises 16 residues. The CDR3 nucleotides are TGCGCCAGCAGCTTGGACGGACTAGCGAGCACAGATACGCAGTATTTT. Protein sequence: CASSLDGLASTDTQYF.

V and J are TRBV7-2 and TRBJ1-1; no reliable D call. Trimming stripped 0 bases from V and 6 bases from J, with 14 bases between. CDR1 and CDR2 (germline): SGHTA, FQGNSA. The CDR3 length is 15 residues. CDR3 protein: CASSLAASGGPEAFF. Written as DNA, the CDR3 is TGTGCCAGCAGCTTAGCGGCGTCAGGTGGGCCTGAAGCTTTCTTT.

This clone was recorded many times. CDR3 loop: CACCPRWGGRPGNTIYF. CDR3 DNA: TGCGCCTGCTGCCCCCGGTGGGGGGGACGTCCTGGAAACACCATATATTTT. The chain has TRBV4-3 and TRBJ1-3, with D perhaps TRBD1 (5 bases). CDR1 and CDR2 (germline): LGHNA, YSLEER. CDR3 length equals 17 residues. V was cut by 11 bases and J by 2 bases, with 25 bases left in between.